This TCR beta chain comes out of a study of TIL therapy for anti-PD-1-resistant metastatic lung cancer. Study context: Most patients had lung adenocarcinoma; a few tumors were EGFR-mutant, two ALK-rearranged; half smoked currently or formerly. Whole-study results and caveats: TIL cultures after expansion showed higher clonality and lower diversity than baseline tumor (median around 6% vs 30%). Many TIL product clones were absent from baseline tumor, suggesting clonal contraction.

CDR3 size: 15 residues. CDR1 and CDR2 (germline): MDHEN, SYDVKM. Trimming took off 7 bases at V and 3 bases at J, with 17 bases between the two ends. Time point denoted: pre-treatment sample, taken before nivolumab and TIL therapy. Pleural nodules or supraclavicular lymph nodes made up most of the excised metastases sampled. To note about this clone: Antigen specificity is unknown.

The immunoSEQ assay was v3. Here immunoSEQ multiplex PCR was the method, and the copy in TCRdb shows in-frame clones only, minus some. The data contain some 14,000 clones, approximately 66% of them singletons. This TCR was recovered from a woman aged 25-85 years with non-small cell lung cancer. The sample in question was tumor tissue, obtained at baseline. The chain carries TRBV28 and TRBJ2-3; TRBD2 is a possible D gene (6 bases). CDR3 bases: TGTGCCAGCACCCTTCGGGGGTATGGGACAGATACGCAGTATTTT. Its translation: CASTLRGYGTDTQYF.